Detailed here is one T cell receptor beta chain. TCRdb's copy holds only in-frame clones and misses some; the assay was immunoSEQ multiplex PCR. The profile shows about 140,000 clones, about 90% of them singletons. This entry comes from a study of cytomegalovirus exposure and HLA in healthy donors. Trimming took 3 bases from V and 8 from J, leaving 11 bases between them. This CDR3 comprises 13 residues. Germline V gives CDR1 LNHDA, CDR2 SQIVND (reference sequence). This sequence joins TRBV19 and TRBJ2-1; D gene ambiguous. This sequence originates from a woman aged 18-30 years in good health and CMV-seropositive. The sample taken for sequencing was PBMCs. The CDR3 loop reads CASSILGGYEQFF. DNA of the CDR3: TGTGCCAGTAGTATCCTAGGTGGGTATGAGCAGTTCTTC. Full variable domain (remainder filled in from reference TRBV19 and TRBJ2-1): DGGITQSPKYLFRKEGQNVTLSCEQNLNHDAMYWYRQDPGQGLRLIYYSQIVNDFQKGDIAEGYSVSREKKESFPLTVTSAQKNPTAFYLCASSILGGYEQFFGPGTRLTVL.